This T cell receptor (beta chain) was captured in a study of Tregs in tolerant kidney transplant recipients. The table came from immunoSEQ multiplex PCR; TCRdb's copy has only in-frame clones and leaves some out. The data show about 240,000 clones, about 86% seen once. Points on this clone: Its matching antigen is unknown.

Unstimulated Tregs (CD4+CD25+CD127-) and CD4+CD25- non-Tregs were sorted from PBMCs. Findings and limits, study-wide: Biological reproducibility was not directly addressed in this study. Findings come from small patient numbers and require larger validation.

Sequenced input: CD4+ T cells from blood. This sequence originates from a human donor in good health.

CDR3 in amino acids: CASSHGTPGGEPQHF. CDR3 in DNA: TGTGCCAGCAGTCACGGGACTCCCGGCGGGGAGCCCCAGCATTTT. This sequence joins TRBV7-9 and TRBJ1-5; possible D gene TRBD1, 5 bases. V lost 6 bases, J lost 8 bases, and 20 bases lay in between. The germline V gene encodes CDR1 SEHNR and CDR2 FQNEAQ (reference sequence). This CDR3 comprises 15 residues.